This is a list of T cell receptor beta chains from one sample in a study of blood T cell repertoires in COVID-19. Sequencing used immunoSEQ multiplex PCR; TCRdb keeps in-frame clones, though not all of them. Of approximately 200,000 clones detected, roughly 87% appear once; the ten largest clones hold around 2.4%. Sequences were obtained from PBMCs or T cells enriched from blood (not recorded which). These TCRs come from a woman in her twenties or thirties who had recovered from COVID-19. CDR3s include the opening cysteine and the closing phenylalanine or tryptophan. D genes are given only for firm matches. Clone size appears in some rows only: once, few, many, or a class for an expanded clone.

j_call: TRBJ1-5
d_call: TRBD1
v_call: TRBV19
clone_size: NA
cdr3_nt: TGTGCCAGTAGTTCTCCCGACAGGGTCGGCAATCAGCCCCAGCATTTT
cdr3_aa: CASSSPDRVGNQPQHF

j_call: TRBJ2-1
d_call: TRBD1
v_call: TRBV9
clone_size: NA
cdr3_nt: TGTGCCAGCAGCGCCAGCTCCGGGACAGGATCTTCCTACAATGAGCAGTTCTTC
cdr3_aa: CASSASSGTGSSYNEQFF

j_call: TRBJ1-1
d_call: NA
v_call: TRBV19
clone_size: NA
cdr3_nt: TGTGCCAGTACCAACAGGAACACTGAAGCTTTCTTT
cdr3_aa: CASTNRNTEAFF

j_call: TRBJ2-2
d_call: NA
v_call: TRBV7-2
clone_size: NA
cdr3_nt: TGTGCCAGCAGCTTAGAATTATCGAACACCGGGGAGCTGTTTTTT
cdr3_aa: CASSLELSNTGELFF

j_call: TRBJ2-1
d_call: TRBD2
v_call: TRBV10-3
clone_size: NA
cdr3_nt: TGTGCCATCAGCGAGCGGGGGTTATACAATGAGCAGTTCTTC
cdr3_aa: CAISERGLYNEQFF

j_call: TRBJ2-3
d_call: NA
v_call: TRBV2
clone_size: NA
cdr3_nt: TGTGCCAGCAGTCTCCTCACAGATACGCAGTATTTT
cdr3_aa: CASSLLTDTQYF

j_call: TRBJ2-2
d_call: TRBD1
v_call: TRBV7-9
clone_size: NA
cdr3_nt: TGTGCCAGCAGCTCCCGGGGACAGACCTCACAGGACACCGGGGAGCTGTTTTTT
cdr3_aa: CASSSRGQTSQDTGELFF

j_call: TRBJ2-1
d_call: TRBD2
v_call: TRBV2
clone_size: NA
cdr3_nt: TGTGCCAGCAGTGAGCTGGGGGGGAATGAGCAGTTCTTC
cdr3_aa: CASSELGGNEQFF

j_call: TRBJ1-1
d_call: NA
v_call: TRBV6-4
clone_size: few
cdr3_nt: TGTGCCAGCAGTATGGACTACGGCGGGGGCACTGAAGCTTTCTTT
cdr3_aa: CASSMDYGGGTEAFF

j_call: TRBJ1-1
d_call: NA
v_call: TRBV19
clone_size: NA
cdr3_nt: TGTGCCAGTAGTACCTCGACAGGTCCCGTCACTGAAGCTTTCTTT
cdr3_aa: CASSTSTGPVTEAFF

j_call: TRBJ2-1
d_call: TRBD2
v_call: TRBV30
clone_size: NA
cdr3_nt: TGTGCCTGGGAACTAGCGGGACTAAACAATGAGCAGTTCTTC
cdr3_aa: CAWELAGLNNEQFF

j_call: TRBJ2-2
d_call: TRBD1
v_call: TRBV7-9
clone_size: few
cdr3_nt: TGTGCCAGCAGCTTACCCCGGACAGGAGTTTCGAACACCGGGGAGCTGTTTTTT
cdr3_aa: CASSLPRTGVSNTGELFF

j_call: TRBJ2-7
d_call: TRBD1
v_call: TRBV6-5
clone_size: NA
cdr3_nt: TGTGCCAGCAGGGACAGGACTTCCTACGAGCAGTACTTC
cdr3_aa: CASRDRTSYEQYF

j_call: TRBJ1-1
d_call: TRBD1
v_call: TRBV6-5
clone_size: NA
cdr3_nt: TGTGCCAGCAGTTCCGACAGGGGTGGAACTGAAGCTTTCTTT
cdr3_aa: CASSSDRGGTEAFF

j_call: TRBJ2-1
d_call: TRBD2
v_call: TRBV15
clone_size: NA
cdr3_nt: TGTGCCACCAGCGTCTCCTGGGAGCGGGAGTATCCGAACTCCTACAATGAGCAGTTCTTC
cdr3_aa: CATSVSWEREYPNSYNEQFF

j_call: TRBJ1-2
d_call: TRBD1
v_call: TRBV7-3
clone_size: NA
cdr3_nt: TGTGCCAGCAGCCTAATTGACCAGGGGGCCTATGGCTACACCTTC
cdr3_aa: CASSLIDQGAYGYTF

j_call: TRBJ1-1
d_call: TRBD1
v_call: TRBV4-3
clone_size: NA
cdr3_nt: TGCGCCAGCAGCCCTATTGGGGAGCAGGGGGCCGTGGTTGAAGCTTTCTTT
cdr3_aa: CASSPIGEQGAVVEAFF

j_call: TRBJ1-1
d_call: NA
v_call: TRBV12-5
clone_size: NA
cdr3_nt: TGTGCTAGTGGTTTGGTTCATCCTGAAGCTTTCTTT
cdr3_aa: CASGLVHPEAFF

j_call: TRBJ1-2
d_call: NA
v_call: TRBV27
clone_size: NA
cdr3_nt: TGTGCCAGCAGCTGGGCAGTCAACTATGGCTACACCTTC
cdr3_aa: CASSWAVNYGYTF

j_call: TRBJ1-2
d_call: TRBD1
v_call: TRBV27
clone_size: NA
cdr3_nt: TGTGCCAGCAGGACAGGGGTTCCGGGTGGCTACACCTTC
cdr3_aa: CASRTGVPGGYTF

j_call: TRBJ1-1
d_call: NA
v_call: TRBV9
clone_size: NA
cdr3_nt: TGTGCCAGCAGCGTACAGGGGATAAACACTGAAGCTTTCTTT
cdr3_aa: CASSVQGINTEAFF

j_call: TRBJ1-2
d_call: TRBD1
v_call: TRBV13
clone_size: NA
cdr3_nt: TGTGCCAGCAGTTCCCGACAGGGGAGAACCTATGGCTACACCTTC
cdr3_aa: CASSSRQGRTYGYTF

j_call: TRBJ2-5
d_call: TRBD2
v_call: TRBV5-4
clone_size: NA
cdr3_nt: TGTGCCAGCAGCCTAGGGACTAGCGGGGGGCAAGAGACCCAGTACTTC
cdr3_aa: CASSLGTSGGQETQYF

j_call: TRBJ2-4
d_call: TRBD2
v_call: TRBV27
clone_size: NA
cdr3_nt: TGTGCCAGCAGTTTATATGCACCGGGGGGACTATTTGAGTTTGGACAGTACTTC
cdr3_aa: CASSLYAPGGLFEFGQYF

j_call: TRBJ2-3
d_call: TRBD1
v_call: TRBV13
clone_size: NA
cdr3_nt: TGTGCCAGCAGCTTACGACAGGGCTCCGATACGCAGTATTTT
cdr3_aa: CASSLRQGSDTQYF

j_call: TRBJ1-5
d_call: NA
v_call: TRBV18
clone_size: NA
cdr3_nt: TGTGCCAGCTCACCCAAGACAGCTTATAGCAATCAGCCCCAGCATTTT
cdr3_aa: CASSPKTAYSNQPQHF